This T cell receptor (beta chain) comes out of a study of beta chain features in type 1 diabetes. Findings and limits, study-wide: Healthy donors had naive, central memory and Treg TCRB repertoires that appeared less similar than those seen among patients. Patients with Type 1 diabetes showed moderately but significantly shorter TCRB CDR3s in all four CD4+ subsets.

Sorting based on CD45RO/CCR7/CD25/CD127/CD95/CD27 separated CD4+ naive, central memory, regulatory and stem cell-like memory cells. Of the isolated RNA, all was reverse transcribed, and so the sequenced material was expressed TCRB transcripts. Profiled with immunoSEQ multiplex PCR; TCRdb holds only in-frame clones, not every one. The table shows about 180,000 clones, with 6.5% to 8.5% occurring only once. This clone was counted between two and nine times. As yet, its antigen is unknown. The receptor's source is a man aged 18-30 years with type 1 diabetes. Sequencing was carried out using central memory CD4+ T cells from blood.

For the CDR3, the DNA is TGTGCCTGGAGGAGAAAACAGGGAGTGCCCAACGAGCAGTACTTC. Encoded protein: CAWRRKQGVPNEQYF. V gene TRBV30 combines with J gene TRBJ2-7; D might be TRBD1 (6 bases). This CDR3 contains 15 residues. From germline, CDR1 is GTSNPN and CDR2 SVGIG (reference sequence). The V and J ends lost 3 bases and 5 bases respectively, with 20 bases between them. Supplemented by reference TRBV30 and TRBJ2-7, the full variable domain reads SQTIHQWPATLVQPVGSPLSLECTVEGTSNPNLYWYRQAAGRGLQLLFYSVGIGQISSEVPQNLSASRPQDRQFILSSKKLLLSDSGFYLCAWRRKQGVPNEQYFGPGTRLTVT.